These 5 T cell receptor beta chains originate from one sample sequenced in a study of identical twins. In TCRdb, the 5' RACE reads were re-called with MiXCR into one record per CDR3 protein. Altogether 240,000 or so distinct CDR3 sequences are present, roughly a tenth being singletons, with the ten largest covering less than 12%. The sequencing input was memory T cells sorted from blood. Source of these receptors: a man aged 50 to 59 in good health.

This clonotype has a count of ten or more. This chain uses TRBV28 with TRBJ2-7, with 9 positions matching TRBD1. V shed 8 bases and J 1 base; nucleotides not matched to a gene: 0. The CDR3 is made up of 12 amino acids. Germline lookup yields CDR1 MDHEN and CDR2 SYDVKM. As DNA, the CDR3 is TGTGCCAGCGACAGGGGGTCCTACGAGCAGTACTTC. Translated: CASDRGSYEQYF.

The genes are TRBV7-3 and TRBJ2-2; no definite D call. The germline gives CDR1 SGHTA, CDR2 FQGTGA. The CDR3 is made up of 12 amino acids. V was cut by 1 base and J by 8 bases, with 5 bases left in between. The CDR3 sequence: CASSLNSGELFF. CDR3 nucleotides: TGTGCCAGCAGCTTAAATTCGGGGGAGCTGTTTTTT.

This clonotype has a count of ten or more. V is TRBV5-1 and J is TRBJ1-1; 10 bases fit TRBD1. CDR1 is SGHRS and CDR2 is YFSETQ in the germline V gene. The CDR3 has 15 residues. Trimming removed 5 bases from V and 4 bases from J; junction bases left unmatched: 8. The CDR3 DNA follows: TGCGCCAGCAGTAGGACAGGGGGACGAGGCACTGAAGCTTTCTTT. Translation: CASSRTGGRGTEAFF. Using reference TRBV5-1 and TRBJ1-1 for the parts outside the CDR3, the full variable domain is KAGVTQTPRYLIKTRGQQVTLSCSPISGHRSVSWYQQTPGQGLQFLFEYFSETQRNKGNFPGRFSGRQFSNSRSEMNVSTLELGDSALYLCASSRTGGRGTEAFFGQGTRLTVV.

J is TRBJ2-3 and V is TRBV15, with unresolved D. From germline, CDR1 is LNHNV and CDR2 YYDKDF (reference sequence). V was trimmed by 3 bases and J by 8 bases, leaving 9 bases between them. The CDR3 runs to 12 residues. CDR3 DNA sequence: TGTGCCACCAGCAGGGCCACCGGTACGCAGTATTTT. Translating it yields CATSRATGTQYF.

Only a few counts were recorded for this clonotype. The rearrangement joins TRBV4-3 to TRBJ2-7, with 8 bases lining up with TRBD1. CDR3 length: 16 amino acids. V shed 4 bases, J shed 0 bases, and the junction held 8 bases outside the gene matches. CDR1 LGHNA and CDR2 YSLEER come from the germline V gene. CDR3 region: CASSRLTGVSSYEQYF. CDR3 DNA sequence: TGCGCCAGCAGCCGCCTGACAGGGGTCAGCTCCTACGAGCAGTACTTC.